This TCR beta chain was found in a study of T cell responses to AZD1222 COVID-19 vaccine. Only in-frame clones appear in the TCRdb table, and some are missing; sequencing was by immunoSEQ multiplex PCR. Of roughly 170,000 clones in the sample, 70% to 90% were seen once. V was pared by 5 bases and J by 4 bases, with 15 bases between. The CDR3 loop spans 14 amino acids. Germline assignment: CDR1 MDHEN and CDR2 SYDVKM. The chain has TRBV28 and TRBJ2-7; D possibly corresponds to TRBD1 (6 bases). This clonotype originated in an adult in good health. The sample was peripheral blood, taken on day 0 of AZD1222 vaccination. CDR3 loop: CASSSRGIWYEQYF. CDR3 sequence (DNA): TGTGCCAGCAGTAGCAGGGGTATCTGGTACGAGCAGTACTTC.